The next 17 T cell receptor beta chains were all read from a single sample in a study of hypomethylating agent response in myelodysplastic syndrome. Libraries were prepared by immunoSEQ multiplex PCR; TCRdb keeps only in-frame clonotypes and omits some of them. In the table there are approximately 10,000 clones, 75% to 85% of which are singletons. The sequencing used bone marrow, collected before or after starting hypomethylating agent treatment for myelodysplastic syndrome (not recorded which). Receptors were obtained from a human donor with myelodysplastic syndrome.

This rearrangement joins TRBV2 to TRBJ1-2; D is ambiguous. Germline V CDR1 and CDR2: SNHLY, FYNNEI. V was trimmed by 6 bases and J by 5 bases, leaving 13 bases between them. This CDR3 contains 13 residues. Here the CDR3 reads CASRVSKEYGYTF. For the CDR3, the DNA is TGTGCCAGCAGGGTCTCAAAGGAGTATGGCTACACCTTC.

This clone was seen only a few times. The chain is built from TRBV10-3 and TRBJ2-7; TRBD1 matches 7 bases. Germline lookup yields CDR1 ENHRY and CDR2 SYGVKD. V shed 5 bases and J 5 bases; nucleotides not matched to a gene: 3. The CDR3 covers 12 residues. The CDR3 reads CAISWTGNEQYF. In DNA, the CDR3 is TGTGCCATCAGTTGGACAGGCAACGAGCAGTACTTC.

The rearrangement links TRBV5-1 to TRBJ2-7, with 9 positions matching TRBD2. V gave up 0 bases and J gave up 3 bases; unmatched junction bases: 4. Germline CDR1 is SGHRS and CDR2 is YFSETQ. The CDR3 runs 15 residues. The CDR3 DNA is TGCGCCAGCAGCTTGGGTAGCGGGAGCAACTACGAGCAGTACTTC. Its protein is CASSLGSGSNYEQYF. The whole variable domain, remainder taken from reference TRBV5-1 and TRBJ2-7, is KAGVTQTPRYLIKTRGQQVTLSCSPISGHRSVSWYQQTPGQGLQFLFEYFSETQRNKGNFPGRFSGRQFSNSRSEMNVSTLELGDSALYLCASSLGSGSNYEQYFGPGTRLTVT.

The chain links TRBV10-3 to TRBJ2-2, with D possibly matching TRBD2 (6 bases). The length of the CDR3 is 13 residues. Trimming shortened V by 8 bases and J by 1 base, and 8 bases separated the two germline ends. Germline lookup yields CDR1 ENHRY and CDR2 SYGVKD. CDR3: CAIGGLNTGELFF. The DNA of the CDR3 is TGTGCCATCGGGGGGTTGAACACCGGGGAGCTGTTTTTT.

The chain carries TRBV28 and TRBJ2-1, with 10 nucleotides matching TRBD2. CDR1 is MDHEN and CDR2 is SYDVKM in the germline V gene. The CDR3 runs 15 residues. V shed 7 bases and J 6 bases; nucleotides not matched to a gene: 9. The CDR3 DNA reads TGTGCCAGCACCAGGGGGGCTAGCGGGAGCAATGAGCAGTTCTTC. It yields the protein CASTRGASGSNEQFF.

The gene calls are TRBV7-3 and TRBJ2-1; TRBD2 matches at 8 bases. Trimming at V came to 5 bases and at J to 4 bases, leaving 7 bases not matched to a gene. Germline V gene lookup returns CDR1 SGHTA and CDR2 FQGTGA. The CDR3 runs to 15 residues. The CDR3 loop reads CASSHGLAGYNEQFF. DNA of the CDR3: TGTGCCAGCAGCCACGGTCTAGCGGGTTACAATGAGCAGTTCTTC.

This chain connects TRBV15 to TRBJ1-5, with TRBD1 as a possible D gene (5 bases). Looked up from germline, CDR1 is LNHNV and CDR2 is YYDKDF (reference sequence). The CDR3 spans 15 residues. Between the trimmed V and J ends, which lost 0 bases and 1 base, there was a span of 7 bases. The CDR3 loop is CATSREWGSNQPQHF. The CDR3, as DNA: TGTGCCACCAGCAGAGAGTGGGGGAGCAATCAGCCCCAGCATTTT.

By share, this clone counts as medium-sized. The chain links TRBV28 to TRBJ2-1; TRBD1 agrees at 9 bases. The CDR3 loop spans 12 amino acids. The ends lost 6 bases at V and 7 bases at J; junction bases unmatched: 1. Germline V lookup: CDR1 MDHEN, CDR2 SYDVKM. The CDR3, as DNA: TGTGCCAGCAGCGACAGGGGGAATGAGCAGTTCTTC. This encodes CASSDRGNEQFF.

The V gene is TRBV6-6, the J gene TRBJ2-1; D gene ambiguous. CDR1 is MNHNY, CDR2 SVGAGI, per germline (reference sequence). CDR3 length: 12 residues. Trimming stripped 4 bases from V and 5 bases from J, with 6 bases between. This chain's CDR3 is CASSSPNNEQFF. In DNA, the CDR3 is TGTGCCAGCAGTTCCCCAAACAATGAGCAGTTCTTC.

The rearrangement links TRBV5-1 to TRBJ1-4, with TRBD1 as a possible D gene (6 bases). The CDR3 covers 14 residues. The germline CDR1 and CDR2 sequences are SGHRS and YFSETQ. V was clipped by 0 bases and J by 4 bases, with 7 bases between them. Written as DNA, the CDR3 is TGCGCCAGCAGCTTGGAGGGGGATAATGAAAAACTGTTTTTT. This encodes CASSLEGDNEKLFF.

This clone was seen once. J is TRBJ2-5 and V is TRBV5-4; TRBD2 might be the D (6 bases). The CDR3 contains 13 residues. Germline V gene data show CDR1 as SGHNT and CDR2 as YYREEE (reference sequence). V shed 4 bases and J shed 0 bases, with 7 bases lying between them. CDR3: CASSPGDQETQYF. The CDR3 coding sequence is TGTGCCAGCAGCCCGGGAGACCAAGAGACCCAGTACTTC.

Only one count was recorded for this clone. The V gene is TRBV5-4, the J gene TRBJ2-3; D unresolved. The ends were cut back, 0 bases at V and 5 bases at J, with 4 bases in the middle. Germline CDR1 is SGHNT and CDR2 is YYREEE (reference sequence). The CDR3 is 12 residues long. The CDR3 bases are TGTGCCAGCAGCTTGGAACTAGATACGCAGTATTTT. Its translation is CASSLELDTQYF.

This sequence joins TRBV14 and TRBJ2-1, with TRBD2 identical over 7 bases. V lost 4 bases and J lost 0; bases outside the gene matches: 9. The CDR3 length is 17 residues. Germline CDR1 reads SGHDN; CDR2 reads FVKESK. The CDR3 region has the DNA TGTGCCAGCAGCCCAAGGAGGCGGGGGAGCTCCTACAATGAGCAGTTCTTC. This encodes CASSPRRRGSSYNEQFF.

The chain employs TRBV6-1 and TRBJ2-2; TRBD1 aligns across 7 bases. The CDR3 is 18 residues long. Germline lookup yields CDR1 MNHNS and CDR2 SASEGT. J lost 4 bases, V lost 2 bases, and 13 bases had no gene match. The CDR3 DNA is TGTGCCAGCAGTGAACACGTAACAGGGGCCCTGGGCACCGGGGAGCTGTTTTTT. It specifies CASSEHVTGALGTGELFF.

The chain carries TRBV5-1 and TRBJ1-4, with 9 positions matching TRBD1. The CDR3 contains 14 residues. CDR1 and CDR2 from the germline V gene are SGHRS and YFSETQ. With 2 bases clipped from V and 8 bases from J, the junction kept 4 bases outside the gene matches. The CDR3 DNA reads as TGCGCCAGCAGCTTTGGACAGGGGAACGAAAAACTGTTTTTT. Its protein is CASSFGQGNEKLFF. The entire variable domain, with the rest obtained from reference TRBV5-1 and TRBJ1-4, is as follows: KAGVTQTPRYLIKTRGQQVTLSCSPISGHRSVSWYQQTPGQGLQFLFEYFSETQRNKGNFPGRFSGRQFSNSRSEMNVSTLELGDSALYLCASSFGQGNEKLFFGSGTQLSVL.

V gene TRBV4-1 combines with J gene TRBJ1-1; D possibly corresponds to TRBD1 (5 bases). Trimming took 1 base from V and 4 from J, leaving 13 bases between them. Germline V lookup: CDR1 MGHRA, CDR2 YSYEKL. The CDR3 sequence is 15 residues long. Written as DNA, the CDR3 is TGCGCCAGCAGCCAAGCAGGGATTCTCAGCACTGAAGCTTTCTTT. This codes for CASSQAGILSTEAFF.

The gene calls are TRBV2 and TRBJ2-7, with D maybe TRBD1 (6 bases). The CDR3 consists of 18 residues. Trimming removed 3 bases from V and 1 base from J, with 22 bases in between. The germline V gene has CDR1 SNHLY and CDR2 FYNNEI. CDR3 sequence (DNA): TGTGCCAGCAGTGATTCAGGAAACGGGCAGGGGCTATCCTACGAGCAGTACTTC. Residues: CASSDSGNGQGLSYEQYF.